This T cell receptor (beta chain) is drawn from a study of cytomegalovirus exposure and HLA in healthy donors. CDR3 length: 15 amino acids. Between the trimmed V and J ends, which lost 7 bases and 1 base, there was a span of 15 bases. Germline CDR1 reads SNHLY; CDR2 reads FYNNEI. TCRdb's table, derived via immunoSEQ multiplex PCR, lists solely in-frame clones and lacks some. Of some 330,000 clones in the sample, 70% to 90% were seen once. General study findings and limits: Most sequenced TCRs were rare (though some public TCRs occurred in many donors). The authors enumerated 150 to 200 TCR beta chains as linked to cytomegalovirus. Specific recognition of CMV antigens was confirmed in vitro for three chains (all CMV-associated).

About this clone itself: Its antigen remains unidentified.

The V and J genes are TRBV2 and TRBJ2-3, with D perhaps matching TRBD1 (7 bases). The sample was PBMCs. The receptor comes from a woman aged 18 to 35 in good health and CMV-seronegative. The CDR3 spells CASIYRGGGTDTQYF. Here the CDR3 DNA reads TGTGCCAGCATTTACAGGGGCGGGGGCACAGATACGCAGTATTTT.